Presented here are 8 T cell receptor beta chains from one specimen sequenced in a study of T cells expressing NK-cell markers. TCRdb reprocessed the 5' RACE reads, with one entry per CDR3 protein and no DNA. The sample table includes over 350,000 distinct CDR3 sequences. Sample: blood T cells: a sorted CD56 or NKG2C T cell subset, CD4+ or CD8+ T cells, or bulk PBMC T cells (not recorded which). All receptors derive from a woman aged 45-65 years in good health.

The chain has TRBV5-1 and TRBJ2-1; TCRdb returns TRBD1, unconfirmable since there is no DNA. Per germline, CDR1 SGHRS and CDR2 YFSETQ. The CDR3 is 12 amino acids. The CDR3 protein is CASSGQPNEQFF.

This chain links TRBV6-5 with TRBJ2-3; absent DNA, TCRdb's TRBD1 call cannot be checked. The germline V gene has CDR1 MNHEY and CDR2 SVGAGI. This CDR3 has 17 amino acids. The CDR3 loop is CASSYSGLGEGADTQYF.

This chain connects TRBV29-1 to TRBJ1-1; TCRdb calls TRBD1, which cannot be checked without DNA. Germline assignment: CDR1 SQVTM and CDR2 ANQGSEA. The CDR3 contains 14 residues. This chain's CDR3 is CSAWTGPMNTEAFF.

This rearrangement joins TRBV11-2 to TRBJ2-7; TCRdb outputs TRBD1, but without DNA this stays unchecked. Germline-derived CDR1 and CDR2 are SGHAT and FQNNGV. The CDR3 is 17 amino acids. CDR3 amino acids: CASSLGGVRGPTYEQYF.

The V and J genes are TRBV5-1 and TRBJ2-2. The CDR3 sequence is 15 residues long. Germline V gene data show CDR1 as SGHRS and CDR2 as YFSETQ. This chain's CDR3 is CASSGGGDGTGELFF.

The chain couples TRBV5-1 to TRBJ2-7; TCRdb returns TRBD1, unconfirmable since there is no DNA. The CDR3 loop spans 17 amino acids. The germline gives CDR1 SGHRS, CDR2 YFSETQ. The CDR3 sequence: CASSWLDGRGSSYEQYF.

The J gene is TRBJ1-5, the V gene TRBV20-1; TCRdb returns TRBD1, unconfirmable since there is no DNA. The CDR3 has 16 residues. Germline V lookup: CDR1 DFQATT, CDR2 SNEGSKA (reference sequence). The CDR3 sequence: CSARTGQWLYNQPQHF.

V gene TRBV27 combines with J gene TRBJ2-3; TCRdb picks TRBD2, but there is no DNA to check that call. Per germline, CDR1 MNHEY and CDR2 SMNVEV (reference sequence). This CDR3 region has 15 residues. The CDR3 is CASSPRVQGTDTQYF.